This TCR beta chain was recovered during a study of T cell responses to AZD1222 COVID-19 vaccine. In regard to this clone: Its specificity is not known.

There are 13 residues in the CDR3. Trimming stripped 1 base from V and 7 bases from J, with 7 bases between. Per germline, CDR1 LGHNA and CDR2 YNFKEQ. The repertoire was sequenced with immunoSEQ multiplex PCR; TCRdb's copy has only in-frame clones and lacks some. Seen here are 150,000 or so clones, 80% to 95% observed once, and the top ten hold roughly 5.1%. Study-wide points: Without day 14 samples, only post-peak T cell repertoires were studied. Among AZD1222 vaccinees, only six or seven were seropositive at baseline. Two AZD1222 administrations were followed by greater Spike-specific TCR breadth and depth. Across the whole spike, CD4 TCRs peaked at regions 160-218 and 743-854.

The sample in question was peripheral blood, obtained on day 0 of AZD1222 vaccination. The clonotype comes from an adult in good health. The chain has TRBV4-2 and TRBJ2-2; weak D call: TRBD1 (5 bases). CDR3 coding DNA: TGTGCCAGCAGCCAAGTAGGGGTCGGGGAGCTGTTTTTT. Residues: CASSQVGVGELFF.